The sample holds a few counts of the clone carrying this T cell receptor (beta chain). Its specificity is unknown. This sample stems from a study of T-cell memory formation after mild COVID-19. Across the whole study: Most TCR clusters belonged to a single donor. Broader study findings: Shrinking CD4+ clones resided mostly in CM and EM, and CD8+ ones in EMRA. Balance between CD4 and CD8 was seen in clones contracting day 15 to 85, and a CD4+ lean was seen in later expanders. The pre-infection memory compartment contained some responding clones, suggesting cross-reactive memory joined.

TCRdb re-called the 5' RACE reads through MiXCR, storing one row per CDR3 protein. The sample has about 49,000 distinct CDR3 sequences; roughly 7% are singletons. Sequenced sample: PBMCs or a T cell subset sorted from them (not recorded which). This TCR was sampled from a man between 18 and 29 years old who had mild COVID-19 (a few samples of this study predate the infection). Cell type and time point are not known.

The CDR3 spells CASSVDRTSGELFF. For the CDR3, the DNA is TGTGCCAGCAGCGTAGACAGGACTAGCGGGGAGCTGTTTTTT. The chain combines TRBV9 with TRBJ2-2; 7 bases are shared with TRBD2. This CDR3 is 14 amino acids long. Germline CDR1 is SGDLS and CDR2 is YYNGEE. The ends lost 0 bases at V and 7 bases at J; junction bases unmatched: 3.